Presented here are 12 T cell receptor beta chains from one specimen sequenced in a study of cytomegalovirus exposure and HLA in healthy donors. The PCR had 60 Vbeta and 13 Jbeta primers. Produced via immunoSEQ multiplex PCR; TCRdb's table is partial and in-frame only. Of some 140,000 clones in the sample, roughly 8.8% were seen once. Sequencing input: PBMCs. Source of these receptors: a woman aged 40-49 years in good health and CMV-seropositive.

Worth noting for this clone: Other DNA sequences of this sample code for an identical CDR3. The V gene is TRBV5-6, the J gene TRBJ2-5, with 12 bases matching TRBD2. From germline, CDR1 is SGHDT and CDR2 YYEEEE. V was pared by 4 bases and J by 5 bases, with 6 bases of the junction left unmatched. CDR3 length: 15 amino acids. CDR3 protein: CASSLLAGGRETQYF. The CDR3 nucleotides read TGTGCCAGCAGCCTCCTAGCGGGGGGGCGGGAGACCCAGTACTTC.

In this sample, this clone turned up a few times. V is TRBV7-8 and J is TRBJ1-5, with TRBD1 identical over 9 bases. Germline values: CDR1 SGHVS, CDR2 FQNEAQ. V was pared by 5 bases and J by 5 bases, with 10 bases of the junction left unmatched. The CDR3 sequence is 16 residues long. CDR3 loop: CASSPETGGADQPQHF. The DNA of the CDR3 is TGTGCCAGCAGCCCGGAGACAGGGGGGGCCGATCAGCCCCAGCATTTT.

This chain connects TRBV5-1 to TRBJ1-1; TRBD1 aligns across 7 bases. Per the germline V gene, CDR1 is SGHRS and CDR2 is YFSETQ. This CDR3 has 16 amino acids. V lost 0 bases to trimming and J lost 2 bases; unmatched junction nucleotides: 7. CDR3 nucleotides: TGCGCCAGCAGCTTGGGCCTACGGGACAGTAACACTGAAGCTTTCTTT. As protein: CASSLGLRDSNTEAFF.

There are a few counts of this clone. The gene calls are TRBV4-1 and TRBJ2-3; TRBD1 aligns across 10 bases. The V and J ends lost 5 bases and 2 bases, in that order; junction bases with no gene match: 4. There are 15 residues in the CDR3. Per germline, CDR1 MGHRA and CDR2 YSYEKL. The chain's CDR3 is CASSTDRGPTDTQYF. For the CDR3, the DNA is TGCGCCAGCAGCACCGACAGGGGGCCCACAGATACGCAGTATTTT.

The sample holds one count of this clone. The chain has TRBV19 and TRBJ2-3; the D gene is possibly TRBD2 (5 bases). The CDR3 extends over 13 amino acids. Deletions cut 9 bases from V and 3 bases from J, with 13 bases between. The germline V gene encodes CDR1 LNHDA and CDR2 SQIVND (reference sequence). CDR3 region: CASRPRGTDTQYF. The CDR3 DNA is TGTGCCAGCCGTCCGAGAGGGACAGATACGCAGTATTTT.

This rearrangement joins TRBV7-3 to TRBJ2-1; 9 nucleotides align to TRBD2. Germline trimming cut 2 bases from V and 9 bases from J; bases unmatched to any gene: 5. The CDR3 loop spans 14 amino acids. Germline lookup yields CDR1 SGHTA and CDR2 FQGTGA. CDR3 bases: TGTGCCAGCAGCTTACGGGGTAGCGGGGGTGAGCAGTTCTTC. As protein: CASSLRGSGGEQFF.

This clone was seen a single time. The chain joins TRBV9 to TRBJ2-1; TRBD2 agrees at 11 bases. The CDR3 runs to 18 residues. V dropped 3 bases and J dropped 3; count of bases not matched to a gene: 11. CDR1 and CDR2 from the germline V gene are SGDLS and YYNGEE. DNA for the CDR3: TGTGCCAGCAGCGCTCGACCTACCGGGACTAGCGGCTACAATGAGCAGTTCTTC. Translated: CASSARPTGTSGYNEQFF.

This clone was seen only a few times. The chain recombines TRBV7-2 with TRBJ2-3, with 10 bases matching TRBD2. This CDR3 is 12 amino acids long. V dropped 2 bases and J dropped 11; count of bases not matched to a gene: 1. Germline CDR1 and CDR2: SGHTA and FQGNSA. As DNA, the CDR3 is TGTGCCAGCAGCTTAACTAGCGGGGAGCAGTATTTT. Amino acids: CASSLTSGEQYF.

This clone was seen a few times. This rearrangement joins TRBV29-1 to TRBJ2-4; tentatively, D is TRBD2 (6 bases). This CDR3 contains 14 residues. CDR1 SQVTM and CDR2 ANQGSEA come from the germline V gene. The V end lost 3 bases, the J end lost 6 bases, and 15 bases lay between the germline ends. For the CDR3, the DNA is TGCAGCGTTGAGGGGGGAATTGAAGGAAACATTCAGTACTTC. It is translated as CSVEGGIEGNIQYF.

This clone was picked up a small number of times. The genes are TRBV29-1 and TRBJ1-2; D possibly corresponds to TRBD1 (5 bases). The germline CDR1 and CDR2 sequences are SQVTM and ANQGSEA. Trimming removed 3 bases from V and 3 bases from J, with 14 bases in between. The CDR3 has 14 residues. The CDR3 is CSVDDRQLHYGYTF. The CDR3 DNA reads TGCAGCGTTGATGATCGACAGCTTCACTATGGCTACACCTTC.

This clone was counted between two and nine times. The genes are TRBV7-9 and TRBJ1-1; D possibly corresponds to TRBD1 (5 bases). Germline lookup yields CDR1 SEHNR and CDR2 FQNEAQ (reference sequence). The CDR3 is 14 residues long. V was shortened by 0 bases and J by 2 bases, with 7 bases between the two germline ends. In DNA, the CDR3 is TGTGCCAGCAGCTTAGCGGGGGGAAACACTGAAGCTTTCTTT. It specifies CASSLAGGNTEAFF.

This clone was counted only a few times. V and J are TRBV7-6 and TRBJ2-1; D may be TRBD1 (5 bases). CDR3 length equals 14 residues. Germline V gene data show CDR1 as SGHVS and CDR2 as FNYEAQ. V was pared by 5 bases and J by 1 base, with 9 bases between. CDR3 residues: CASSPGNSYNEQFF. CDR3 DNA sequence: TGTGCCAGCAGCCCAGGGAATTCCTACAATGAGCAGTTCTTC.